These 29 T cell receptor beta chains came from one sample sequenced in a study of blood T cell repertoires in COVID-19. Profiling relied on immunoSEQ multiplex PCR, and the TCRdb table lists in-frame clones only, not all of them. The data contain fewer than 200,000 clones, about 83% of them seen just once; the ten biggest clones take up roughly 8%. Sequences were obtained from peripheral blood. These receptors were taken from a middle-aged man who had recovered from COVID-19.

V usage is TRBV4-2 and J usage is TRBJ2-1, with TRBD1 as a possible D gene (5 bases). The CDR3 length is 13 residues. CDR1 LGHNA and CDR2 YNFKEQ come from the germline V gene. V lost 0 bases and J lost 9, with 9 bases in between. In nucleotides, the CDR3 is TGTGCCAGCAGCCAAGAAGCAGGGTCTGAGCAGTTCTTC. This sequence encodes CASSQEAGSEQFF.

The chain links TRBV10-1 to TRBJ2-1; 10 bases are a match to TRBD2. The CDR3 spans 16 residues. Germline V gene lookup returns CDR1 WNHNN and CDR2 SYGVQD (reference sequence). Trimming removed 5 bases from V and 14 bases from J; junction bases left unmatched: 18. In nucleotides, the CDR3 is TGCGCCAGCAGTCCCACCATCTTGCTAGCGGGAGAAGTGAAGTTCTTC. Residues: CASSPTILLAGEVKFF.

The chain employs TRBV5-1 and TRBJ2-3; D unclear. The CDR3 has 16 residues. Trimming cost V 0 bases and J 3 bases, with 14 bases left between them. The V gene's germline CDR1 is SGHRS and CDR2 YFSETQ. The CDR3 reads CASSLGPNSQTDTQYF. CDR3 in DNA: TGCGCCAGCAGCTTGGGTCCTAATAGCCAGACAGATACGCAGTATTTT. Looking up the rest from reference TRBV5-1 and TRBJ2-3 gives the full variable domain: KAGVTQTPRYLIKTRGQQVTLSCSPISGHRSVSWYQQTPGQGLQFLFEYFSETQRNKGNFPGRFSGRQFSNSRSEMNVSTLELGDSALYLCASSLGPNSQTDTQYFGPGTRLTVL.

The chain joins TRBV30 to TRBJ1-1, with no clear D. Germline loops: CDR1 GTSNPN, CDR2 SVGIG (reference sequence). The CDR3 runs 13 residues. Trimming removed 0 bases from V and 3 bases from J, with 8 bases in between. Written as DNA, the CDR3 is TGTGCCTGGAGTGTGCGCCCCGACACTGAAGCTTTCTTT. Amino acid sequence: CAWSVRPDTEAFF.

The rearrangement uses TRBV5-1 and TRBJ2-5; 9 nucleotides align to TRBD1. This CDR3 spans 15 amino acids. The germline gives CDR1 SGHRS, CDR2 YFSETQ. Unmatched junction bases numbered 11, after V lost 6 bases and J lost 5 bases. The CDR3 here is CASMRRGQGGETQYF. CDR3 coding DNA: TGCGCCAGCATGAGGAGGGGACAGGGAGGGGAGACCCAGTACTTC. The full variable domain, completed using reference TRBV5-1 and TRBJ2-5, is KAGVTQTPRYLIKTRGQQVTLSCSPISGHRSVSWYQQTPGQGLQFLFEYFSETQRNKGNFPGRFSGRQFSNSRSEMNVSTLELGDSALYLCASMRRGQGGETQYFGPGTRLLVL.

This chain uses TRBV7-2 with TRBJ2-7; 9 bases are shared with TRBD1. The length of the CDR3 is 14 residues. Germline assignment: CDR1 SGHTA and CDR2 FQGNSA. J was trimmed by 5 bases and V by 5 bases; bases with no gene match: 7. The CDR3 DNA reads as TGTGCCAGCAGCCGCCGGACAGGGGTTAACGAGCAGTACTTC. It is translated as CASSRRTGVNEQYF.

CDR3 protein: CASSQGGGYTQYF. As DNA, the CDR3 is TGTGCCAGCAGCCAAGGGGGGGGGTATACGCAGTATTTT. The chain combines TRBV14 with TRBJ2-3; TRBD2 agrees at 7 bases. J was trimmed by 7 bases and V by 1 base; bases with no gene match: 2. This CDR3 region has 13 residues. Germline V gives CDR1 SGHDN, CDR2 FVKESK.

The V gene is TRBV5-8, the J gene TRBJ1-2; D is ambiguous. Germline values: CDR1 SGHTS, CDR2 YDEGEE. This CDR3 is 14 amino acids long. The ends were cut back, 3 bases at V and 6 bases at J, with 15 bases in the middle. Here the CDR3 reads CASSWETGGNGYTF. The CDR3 bases are TGTGCCAGCAGCTGGGAGACCGGAGGGAATGGCTACACCTTC.

The rearrangement joins TRBV7-9 to TRBJ2-1; D possibly corresponds to TRBD1 (6 bases). Germline values: CDR1 SEHNR, CDR2 FQNEAQ (reference sequence). The V and J ends lost 7 bases and 6 bases respectively, with 16 bases between them. This CDR3 is 14 amino acids long. In DNA, the CDR3 is TGTGCCAGCACAGGACAGCAGGAGGTCAATGAGCAGTTCTTC. This codes for CASTGQQEVNEQFF.

The rearrangement joins TRBV2 to TRBJ2-1; perhaps TRBD1 as D (6 bases). This CDR3 region has 14 residues. Germline CDR1 reads SNHLY; CDR2 reads FYNNEI. Trimming removed 8 bases at V and 0 bases at J, with 11 bases between. CDR3 sequence (DNA): TGTGCCAGCGGGGGCGTTAGCTCCTACAATGAGCAGTTCTTC. It specifies CASGGVSSYNEQFF. The entire variable domain, with the rest obtained from reference TRBV2 and TRBJ2-1, is as follows: EPEVTQTPSHQVTQMGQEVILRCVPISNHLYFYWYRQILGQKVEFLVSFYNNEISEKSEIFDDQFSVERPDGSNFTLKIRSTKLEDSAMYFCASGGVSSYNEQFFGPGTRLTVL.

The chain employs TRBV18 and TRBJ2-1; the D gene is possibly TRBD2 (5 bases). The CDR3 runs to 11 residues. Germline V CDR1 and CDR2: KGHSH, LQKENI. With 6 bases removed from V and 7 bases from J, the gap between germline ends came to 7 bases. In DNA, the CDR3 is TGTGCCAGCTCGCCGGGGAATGAGCAGTTCTTC. Its translation: CASSPGNEQFF.

V is TRBV5-4 and J is TRBJ2-5; TRBD2 matches at 15 bases. V dropped 3 bases and J dropped 5; count of bases not matched to a gene: 8. This CDR3 comprises 17 residues. Germline V gene data show CDR1 as SGHNT and CDR2 as YYREEE (reference sequence). The CDR3 sequence is CASSSNSGTSGGETQYF. The CDR3 region has the DNA TGTGCCAGCAGCTCGAACTCCGGGACTAGCGGGGGGGAGACCCAGTACTTC. Based on the CDR3 plus reference TRBV5-4 and TRBJ2-5, the full variable domain is ETGVTQSPTHLIKTRGQQVTLRCSSQSGHNTVSWYQQALGQGPQFIFQYYREEENGRGNFPPRFSGLQFPNYSSELNVNALELDDSALYLCASSSNSGTSGGETQYFGPGTRLLVL.

The chain recombines TRBV11-2 with TRBJ1-1; D perhaps matches TRBD1 (5 bases). This CDR3 has 15 residues. Trimming removed 4 bases from V and 0 bases from J, with 12 bases in between. From germline, CDR1 is SGHAT and CDR2 FQNNGV. The CDR3 region is CASSSGWGMNTEAFF. The DNA of the CDR3 is TGTGCCAGCAGCTCAGGGTGGGGCATGAACACTGAAGCTTTCTTT. Together with reference TRBV11-2 and TRBJ1-1, the CDR3 gives the full variable domain: EAGVAQSPRYKIIEKRQSVAFWCNPISGHATLYWYQQILGQGPKLLIQFQNNGVVDDSQLPKDRFSAERLKGVDSTLKIQPAKLEDSAVYLCASSSGWGMNTEAFFGQGTRLTVV.

The V and J genes are TRBV2 and TRBJ2-3; D is undetermined. Per germline, CDR1 SNHLY and CDR2 FYNNEI. This CDR3 region has 13 residues. V was trimmed by 5 bases and J by 10 bases, leaving 16 bases between them. CDR3 protein: CASSPLSFRAQYF. CDR3 DNA: TGTGCCAGCAGTCCCCTTTCATTCCGGGCGCAGTATTTT.

The chain links TRBV4-2 to TRBJ2-7; TRBD2 agrees at 7 bases. Per the germline V gene, CDR1 is LGHNA and CDR2 is YNFKEQ. The CDR3 is 16 residues long. V lost 0 bases, J lost 4 bases, and 9 bases stayed unmatched. In DNA form, the CDR3 reads TGTGCCAGCAGCCAAGATAGGTCCAGCGGGAATTACGAGCAGTACTTC. It encodes CASSQDRSSGNYEQYF.

V is TRBV5-4 and J is TRBJ2-2; 8 bases align to TRBD1. The CDR3 totals 17 residues. V trimming: 2 bases; J trimming: 3 bases; junction bases outside the gene matches: 9. Germline CDR1 is SGHNT and CDR2 is YYREEE (reference sequence). CDR3 in DNA: TGTGCCAGCAGCTTACCTCCGGGACAGGTCGACACCGGGGAGCTGTTTTTT. This gives the protein CASSLPPGQVDTGELFF.

The CDR3 coding sequence is TGTGCCACCTTGGACAGGGCTGGCGAAGCTTTCTTT. This encodes CATLDRAGEAFF. The chain couples TRBV6-5 to TRBJ1-1; 8 bases align to TRBD1. CDR1 is MNHEY, CDR2 SVGAGI, per germline. With 10 bases clipped from V and 8 bases from J, the junction kept 9 bases outside the gene matches. The CDR3 totals 12 residues.

The chain combines TRBV7-9 with TRBJ1-6, with 7 bases identical to TRBD1. The CDR3 runs to 14 residues. Germline trimming cut 6 bases from V and 5 bases from J; bases unmatched to any gene: 4. Germline V CDR1 and CDR2: SEHNR, FQNEAQ (reference sequence). CDR3 nucleotides: TGTGCCAGCAGAGTGGACAGGAATAATTCACCCCTCCACTTT. It yields the protein CASRVDRNNSPLHF. The variable domain in full, completed from reference TRBV7-9 and TRBJ1-6, reads DTGVSQNPRHKITKRGQNVTFRCDPISEHNRLYWYRQTLGQGPEFLTYFQNEAQLEKSRLLSDRFSAERPKGSFSTLEIQRTEQGDSAMYLCASRVDRNNSPLHFGNGTRLTVT.

The rearrangement links TRBV28 to TRBJ1-1; 9 bases agree with TRBD1. The V gene's germline CDR1 is MDHEN and CDR2 SYDVKM. The trim removed 5 bases at V and 10 bases at J, leaving 5 bases unmatched. The CDR3 is made up of 12 amino acids. The CDR3 DNA follows: TGTGCCAGCAGTGGACAGGGGTCTCGAGCTTTCTTT. It yields the protein CASSGQGSRAFF.

V gene TRBV6-6 combines with J gene TRBJ2-7; D perhaps matches TRBD1 (5 bases). The CDR3 covers 13 residues. Per germline, CDR1 MNHNY and CDR2 SVGAGI (reference sequence). Trimming shortened V by 6 bases and J by 4 bases, and 13 bases separated the two germline ends. The CDR3 is CASSPTDLYEQYF. The CDR3 DNA reads TGTGCCAGCAGCCCGACAGACCTTTACGAGCAGTACTTC.

The table lists this clone with a count of one. The rearrangement links TRBV27 to TRBJ2-2; a possible D gene is TRBD2 (5 bases). The CDR3 consists of 15 residues. Germline assignment: CDR1 MNHEY and CDR2 SMNVEV (reference sequence). Trimming took 4 bases from V and 7 from J, leaving 16 bases between them. This CDR3 reads CASSSSGGHGGELFF. The CDR3 nucleotides read TGTGCCAGCAGTTCCTCAGGCGGGCACGGCGGGGAGCTGTTTTTT.

The chain combines TRBV7-2 with TRBJ1-3, with TRBD1 matching 7 bases. The CDR3 contains 15 residues. Germline assignment: CDR1 SGHTA and CDR2 FQGNSA. The V gene end was trimmed by 2 bases and the J gene end by 4 bases; junction bases not matched to a gene: 5. Written as DNA, the CDR3 is TGTGCCAGCAGCTTACTAGGGGGCGCAGGAAACACCATATATTTT. Its translation is CASSLLGGAGNTIYF.

This clone appeared a few times. The V gene is TRBV6-2 or TRBV6-3, the J gene TRBJ2-1; TRBD1 aligns across 10 bases. This CDR3 contains 14 residues. V lost 6 bases to trimming and J lost 8 bases; unmatched junction nucleotides: 7. The germline V gene encodes CDR1 MNHEY and CDR2 SVGEGT. The CDR3 DNA reads as TGTGCCAGCAGCCACCCCGACAGGGGGCATGAGCAGTTCTTC. Translated, it gives CASSHPDRGHEQFF.

CDR3 nucleotides: TGTGCCAGCAGCCCCGACACCGGGGAGCTGTTTTTT. Translating gives CASSPDTGELFF. This sequence joins TRBV9 and TRBJ2-2; D gene uncertain. Germline V gene data show CDR1 as SGDLS and CDR2 as YYNGEE. V lost 4 bases and J 3 bases, leaving 4 bases between the germline ends. The CDR3 is 12 amino acids.

The chain has TRBV7-8 and TRBJ1-4; D is perhaps TRBD1 (6 bases). Germline V gene sequence: CDR1 SGHVS, CDR2 FQNEAQ. This CDR3 is built from 17 residues. Trimming left V 5 bases short and J 3 bases short, with 19 bases between. The CDR3 DNA reads as TGTGCCAGCAGCGCCCCTCGGTGGACAGTGGCTAATGAAAAACTGTTTTTT. Translating it yields CASSAPRWTVANEKLFF.

V gene TRBV18 combines with J gene TRBJ1-1, with TRBD1 matching 8 bases. The CDR3 totals 17 residues. The germline CDR1 and CDR2 sequences are KGHSH and LQKENI. Trimming took 3 bases from V and 3 from J; bases not matched to a gene: 12. This chain's CDR3 is CASSPPDRRQGHTEAFF. CDR3 sequence (DNA): TGTGCCAGCTCACCGCCTGATCGCCGACAGGGGCACACTGAAGCTTTCTTT.

This clone is a singleton in its sample. This rearrangement joins TRBV13 to TRBJ2-1; maybe TRBD2 (6 bases). V was cut by 2 bases and J by 6 bases, with 17 bases left in between. CDR3 length: 16 residues. Germline lookup yields CDR1 PRHDT and CDR2 FYEKMQ (reference sequence). CDR3 sequence: CASSLRRGTNSNEQFF. CDR3 sequence (DNA): TGTGCCAGCAGCTTACGGCGCGGGACCAACAGCAATGAGCAGTTCTTC. The whole variable domain, remainder taken from reference TRBV13 and TRBJ2-1, is AAGVIQSPRHLIKEKRETATLKCYPIPRHDTVYWYQQGPGQDPQFLISFYEKMQSDKGSIPDRFSAQQFSDYHSELNMSSLELGDSALYFCASSLRRGTNSNEQFFGPGTRLTVL.

The rearrangement joins TRBV30 to TRBJ2-3, with D possibly matching TRBD1 (5 bases). The ends were cut back, 1 base at V and 7 bases at J, with 12 bases in the middle. This CDR3 comprises 13 residues. The germline V gene has CDR1 GTSNPN and CDR2 SVGIG (reference sequence). In DNA, the CDR3 is TGTGCCTGGAGTGGGAGTGGGGCCCATACGCAGTATTTT. This encodes CAWSGSGAHTQYF.

The CDR3: CASSEWGQGSSYNEQFF. In DNA, the CDR3 is TGTGCCAGCAGTGAATGGGGGCAGGGATCCTCCTACAATGAGCAGTTCTTC. The V call is TRBV6-1, the J call TRBJ2-1; TRBD1 might be the D (6 bases). Germline CDR1 and CDR2: MNHNS and SASEGT. V was trimmed by 2 bases and J by 0 bases, leaving 14 bases between them. This CDR3 has 17 amino acids.